This T cell receptor beta chain was sequenced in a study of blood T cells in healthy people across ages. Findings and caveats of the study: Among long-lived donors, naive CD4+ cells were more numerous and diversity higher than in aged donors.

This clonotype occurred a few times. Its target is not known. In germline, CDR1 is SQVTM, CDR2 ANQGSEA. Trimming removed 6 bases from V and 15 bases from J; junction bases left unmatched: 8. The CDR3 length is 12 residues. With a J-beta primer mix and a sample-barcoded 5' primer, a second PCR ran about 6 to 11 cycles. TCRdb re-called the 5' RACE reads through MiXCR, storing one row per CDR3 protein. The sample has 780,000 or so distinct CDR3 sequences; 56% are singletons. This sequence joins TRBV29-1 and TRBJ2-1, with TRBD2 matching 13 bases. The sequence was collected from a man between 35 and 55 years old in good health. Input material: blood. CDR3 DNA: TGCAGCGTACGGACTAGCGGGAGCGACAGGTTCTTC. Translation: CSVRTSGSDRFF.